These 26 T cell receptor beta chains were all obtained from the same sample, sequenced in a study of T cells in Graves' hyperthyroidism and ophthalmopathy. RNA transcripts provided the source from which TCR beta CDR3 regions were amplified. Researchers ran a first-round RT-PCR on the TCR CDR3 using the HTBI primer set. Each CDR3 protein gets one entry after TCRdb re-called the multiplex PCR reads with MiXCR. The data show over 400,000 distinct CDR3 sequences, 20% to 25% seen once. Material for sequencing was blood. The source of these receptors is a woman in her 70s with Graves' ophthalmopathy.

This clonotype was seen a handful of times. The chain uses TRBV20-1 and TRBJ1-1; D uncertain. V lost 0 bases, J lost 5 bases, and 7 bases lay in between. The CDR3 contains 12 residues. Germline V gives CDR1 DFQATT, CDR2 SNEGSKA (reference sequence). The CDR3 loop is CSARDITTEAFF. CDR3 nucleotide sequence: TGCAGTGCTAGAGATATAACTACTGAAGCTTTCTTT.

This clonotype was seen repeatedly, ten times or more. V and J are TRBV27 and TRBJ2-7; 7 bases map to TRBD1. The CDR3 spans 14 residues. In germline, CDR1 is MNHEY, CDR2 SMNVEV (reference sequence). Trimming at V came to 5 bases and at J to 2 bases, leaving 6 bases not matched to a gene. In DNA form, the CDR3 reads TGTGCCAGCAGTGCCCTACAGGGGACCTACGAGCAGTACTTC. As protein: CASSALQGTYEQYF.

In this sample, this clonotype turned up a few times. V is TRBV11-2 and J is TRBJ2-3, with 7 bases aligning to TRBD2. Losses at the gene ends were 5 bases for V and 4 bases for J; bases not matched to a gene: 6. The CDR3 extends over 14 amino acids. CDR1 is SGHAT and CDR2 is FQNNGV in the germline V gene. The CDR3 sequence is CASSLSGNSDTQYF. The CDR3 region has the DNA TGTGCCAGCAGCCTGAGCGGGAACTCAGATACGCAGTATTTT.

This clonotype appeared many times. The chain joins TRBV11-2 to TRBJ2-5; 7 bases map to TRBD2. After removal of 0 bases from V and 7 bases from J, the junction contained 11 bases not matched to a gene. CDR1 SGHAT and CDR2 FQNNGV come from the germline V gene. There are 16 residues in the CDR3. The CDR3 region has the DNA TGTGCCAGCAGCTTAGAGTCTAGCGGCCCCGGAGGGACCCAGTACTTC. This gives the protein CASSLESSGPGGTQYF. Complete variable domain (other parts from reference TRBV11-2 and TRBJ2-5): EAGVAQSPRYKIIEKRQSVAFWCNPISGHATLYWYQQILGQGPKLLIQFQNNGVVDDSQLPKDRFSAERLKGVDSTLKIQPAKLEDSAVYLCASSLESSGPGGTQYFGPGTRLLVL.

This clonotype was observed a few times. The J gene is TRBJ1-5, the V gene TRBV24-1; D is perhaps TRBD1 (5 bases). Germline lookup yields CDR1 KGHDR and CDR2 SFDVKD. V was trimmed by 7 bases and J by 3 bases, leaving 12 bases between them. This CDR3 contains 14 residues. This chain's CDR3 is CATRTASFNQPQHF. The CDR3 DNA follows: TGTGCCACCAGGACAGCCAGTTTCAATCAGCCCCAGCATTTT.

This clonotype was detected a few times. The chain joins TRBV12-5 to TRBJ2-5, with 8 bases that match TRBD2. Germline trimming cut 0 bases from V and 7 bases from J; bases unmatched to any gene: 10. This CDR3 spans 16 amino acids. From germline, CDR1 is LGHNT and CDR2 FRNRAP. This CDR3 is CASGLVLGAGGGTQYF. CDR3 coding DNA: TGTGCTAGTGGTTTGGTACTGGGGGCGGGAGGAGGGACCCAGTACTTC.

The CDR3 reads CASSLGQGLSGTDTQYF. In DNA form, the CDR3 reads TGCGCCAGCAGCTTGGGACAGGGGTTATCAGGCACAGATACGCAGTATTTT. The genes are TRBV5-1 and TRBJ2-3; 8 positions match TRBD1. Germline CDR1 reads SGHRS; CDR2 reads YFSETQ. V lost 0 bases and J lost 1; bases outside the gene matches: 7. This CDR3 contains 17 residues.

This rearrangement joins TRBV27 to TRBJ1-1, with D maybe TRBD1 (6 bases). The V end was cut by 7 bases, the J end by 5 bases, with 20 bases between. The CDR3 extends over 15 amino acids. The germline gives CDR1 MNHEY, CDR2 SMNVEV (reference sequence). The CDR3 spells CASTPTWGARTEAFF. The CDR3, as DNA: TGTGCCAGCACTCCCACGTGGGGGGCGCGTACTGAAGCTTTCTTT.

The chain carries TRBV7-2 and TRBJ2-1; D not certain. Germline CDR1 is SGHTA and CDR2 is FQGNSA. V dropped 2 bases and J dropped 4 bases, with 12 bases sitting between them. CDR3 length equals 15 residues. This CDR3 is CASSLSRAEYNEQFF. The CDR3 DNA follows: TGTGCCAGCAGCTTATCTAGGGCCGAATACAATGAGCAGTTCTTC.

This clonotype was seen ten or more times. The chain employs TRBV29-1 and TRBJ2-5; 13 bases fit TRBD2. CDR3 length: 16 amino acids. V lost 6 bases to trimming and J lost 2 bases; unmatched junction nucleotides: 9. CDR1 SQVTM and CDR2 ANQGSEA come from the germline V gene. The CDR3 region has the DNA TGCAGCGTAGAGACTAGCGGGAGGCTCTTTCAAGAGACCCAGTACTTC. This gives the protein CSVETSGRLFQETQYF.

The V gene is TRBV6-9, the J gene TRBJ2-2, with TRBD1 as a possible D gene (5 bases). This CDR3 is built from 17 residues. Trimming stripped 3 bases from V and 6 bases from J, with 20 bases between. Germline-derived CDR1 and CDR2 are MNHGY and SVAAGI. For the CDR3, the DNA is TGTGCCAGCAGTTACCCATTTATTGGGGCGGACGCCGGGGAGCTGTTTTTT. Its protein product is CASSYPFIGADAGELFF.

The chain combines TRBV12-5 with TRBJ2-5; D is undetermined. The CDR3 is 14 amino acids. Deletions cut 6 bases from V and 2 bases from J, with 13 bases between. Germline V lookup: CDR1 LGHNT, CDR2 FRNRAP. The CDR3 region has the DNA TGTGCTAGTGGCGCTTCTTGGGCGCAAGAGACCCAGTACTTC. Protein product: CASGASWAQETQYF.

This clonotype was seen a few times. The chain couples TRBV20-1 to TRBJ2-7, with D hard to call. The CDR3 runs 11 residues. Germline lookup yields CDR1 DFQATT and CDR2 SNEGSKA (reference sequence). The germline V and J ends were trimmed by 1 base and 6 bases, with 7 bases remaining between them. The CDR3 region is CSARVAAEQYF. CDR3 bases: TGCAGTGCTAGAGTAGCCGCCGAGCAGTACTTC.

As for this clonotype: As the CDR3 is not closed by the conserved phenylalanine or tryptophan, this likely results from a read error. CDR3 DNA: TGTGCCAGCAGACCCCAACCCGGGGCCGGGACCGGGGAGCTGTTTCTT. Its translation: CASRPQPGAGTGELFL. The chain combines TRBV6-4 with TRBJ2-2, with D possibly called TRBD1 or TRBD2 (5 bases each). The V gene's germline CDR1 is MRHNA and CDR2 SNTAGT. The CDR3 has 16 amino acids. V was shortened by 6 bases and J by 5 bases, with 19 bases between the two germline ends.

This clonotype was counted between two and nine times. V usage is TRBV30 and J usage is TRBJ1-3; D ambiguous. This CDR3 spans 15 amino acids. CDR1 and CDR2 (germline): GTSNPN, SVGIG (reference sequence). V was pared by 2 bases and J by 4 bases, with 15 bases between. DNA of the CDR3: TGTGCCTGGAGTCCCCAAGGCAGCCTCGGAAACACCATATATTTT. This codes for CAWSPQGSLGNTIYF.

The chain links TRBV7-2 to TRBJ2-7, with a weak D call TRBD1 (6 bases). The CDR3 is made up of 17 amino acids. The germline gives CDR1 SGHTA, CDR2 FQGNSA. Trimming took off 5 bases at V and 4 bases at J, with 24 bases between the two ends. CDR3 in amino acids: CASSPQGERSTPYEQYF. The DNA of the CDR3 is TGTGCCAGCAGCCCACAGGGCGAGAGATCCACCCCATACGAGCAGTACTTC. Together with reference TRBV7-2 and TRBJ2-7, the CDR3 gives the full variable domain: GAGVSQSPSNKVTEKGKDVELRCDPISGHTALYWYRQSLGQGLEFLIYFQGNSAPDKSGLPSDRFSAERTGGSVSTLTIQRTQQEDSAVYLCASSPQGERSTPYEQYFGPGTRLTVT.

This clonotype came up once. The chain is built from TRBV7-9 and TRBJ1-3; D remains ambiguous. The CDR3 has 13 residues. Trimming pared 5 bases from V and 15 bases from J, leaving 20 bases between. The germline gives CDR1 SEHNR, CDR2 FQNEAQ (reference sequence). The CDR3 nucleotides read TGTGCCAGCAGCCCCCGCGGACCTTCTCCCCCATATTTT. Its translation is CASSPRGPSPPYF.

The rearrangement uses TRBV29-1 and TRBJ1-2; D remains ambiguous. Trimming pared 4 bases from V and 0 bases from J, leaving 6 bases between. The CDR3 runs 12 residues. Germline V gene data show CDR1 as SQVTM and CDR2 as ANQGSEA. CDR3 sequence reads: CSVGRANYGYTF. The CDR3 DNA is TGCAGCGTTGGACGAGCTAACTATGGCTACACCTTC.

In its sample, this clonotype was seen many times. CDR3 loop: CASLTGGDGYTF. The CDR3 DNA reads as TGTGCCAGCTTAACAGGGGGCGATGGCTACACCTTC. V usage is TRBV2 and J usage is TRBJ1-2; 9 positions agree with TRBD1. The germline V gene encodes CDR1 SNHLY and CDR2 FYNNEI. CDR3 length: 12 residues. Losses at the gene ends were 8 bases for V and 6 bases for J; bases not matched to a gene: 4.

The chain is built from TRBV30 and TRBJ2-1; D is ambiguous. V gave up 0 bases and J gave up 0 bases, with 9 bases separating them. This CDR3 spans 15 amino acids. Germline V gene lookup returns CDR1 GTSNPN and CDR2 SVGIG (reference sequence). The CDR3 sequence is CAWSVGLSSYNEQFF. CDR3 nucleotides: TGTGCCTGGAGTGTTGGCCTCAGCTCCTACAATGAGCAGTTCTTC.

In this sample, this clonotype turned up a few times. The CDR3 bases are TGTGCCAGCAGCGGGGACAACTATGGCTACACCTTC. Translation: CASSGDNYGYTF. The chain combines TRBV5-5 with TRBJ1-2, with D possibly TRBD1 on 5 matching bases. Trimming took off 4 bases at V and 2 bases at J, with 6 bases between the two ends. CDR1 and CDR2 (germline): SGHKS, YYEKEE (reference sequence). The CDR3 is made up of 12 amino acids.

The gene calls are TRBV20-1 and TRBJ2-2; 8 nucleotides line up with TRBD1. V trimming: 7 bases; J trimming: 1 base; junction bases outside the gene matches: 8. Germline lookup yields CDR1 DFQATT and CDR2 SNEGSKA (reference sequence). The CDR3 extends over 15 amino acids. The CDR3 DNA reads as TGCAGTGTTCCGGACAGGGTTAAGAACACCGGGGAGCTGTTTTTT. This gives the protein CSVPDRVKNTGELFF.

This clonotype appeared a single time. The gene calls are TRBV4-1 and TRBJ1-1; 9 nucleotides match TRBD1. This CDR3 comprises 13 residues. Germline CDR1 and CDR2: MGHRA and YSYEKL. The V segment lost 4 bases and the J segment 7 bases; nucleotides outside the gene matches: 4. The DNA of the CDR3 is TGCGCCAGCAGCCGGACAGGGGAGGGTGAAGCTTTCTTT. Protein: CASSRTGEGEAFF.

This clonotype was detected only a few times. The rearrangement joins TRBV29-1 to TRBJ2-3; 9 bases are a match to TRBD1. Germline trimming cut 7 bases from V and 8 bases from J; bases unmatched to any gene: 4. There are 11 residues in the CDR3. Germline CDR1 and CDR2: SQVTM and ANQGSEA. The CDR3 loop is CSAGTGSTQYF. The CDR3 DNA is TGCAGCGCTGGGACAGGGTCTACGCAGTATTTT.

In its sample, this clonotype was seen a few times. V gene TRBV7-2 combines with J gene TRBJ2-1; D call uncertain. The CDR3 spans 15 residues. Trimming stripped 1 base from V and 7 bases from J, with 14 bases between. The V gene's germline CDR1 is SGHTA and CDR2 FQGNSA. Written as DNA, the CDR3 is TGTGCCAGCAGCTTAGGTGGGGTCGGCGGAAATGAGCAGTTCTTC. Translated: CASSLGGVGGNEQFF.

This clonotype has only a few counts. This rearrangement joins TRBV20-1 to TRBJ2-1; 8 positions match TRBD2. CDR1 is DFQATT, CDR2 SNEGSKA, per germline (reference sequence). Trimming removed 6 bases from V and 9 bases from J; junction bases left unmatched: 10. The CDR3 runs to 13 residues. CDR3: CSANGGGTAEQFF. The CDR3 bases are TGCAGTGCCAACGGGGGGGGGACGGCTGAGCAGTTCTTC.